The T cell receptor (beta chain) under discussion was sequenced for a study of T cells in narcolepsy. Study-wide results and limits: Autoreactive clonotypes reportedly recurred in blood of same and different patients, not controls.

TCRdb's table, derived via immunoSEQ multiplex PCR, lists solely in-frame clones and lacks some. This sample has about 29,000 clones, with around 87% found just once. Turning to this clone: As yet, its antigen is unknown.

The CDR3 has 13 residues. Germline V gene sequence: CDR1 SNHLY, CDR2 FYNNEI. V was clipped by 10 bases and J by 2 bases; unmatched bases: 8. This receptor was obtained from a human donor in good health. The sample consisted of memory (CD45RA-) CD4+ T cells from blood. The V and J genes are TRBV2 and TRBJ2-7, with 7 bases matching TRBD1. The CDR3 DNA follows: TGTGCCATCCAGGGGGACAGAACCTACGAGCAGTACTTC. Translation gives CAIQGDRTYEQYF.